This T cell receptor beta chain is from a study of cytomegalovirus exposure and HLA in healthy donors. Study background: The 130 or so validation repertoires, a later analysis reported, used the same platform as the 550 to 700 repertoires from the first cohort.

Clones were sequenced by immunoSEQ multiplex PCR, and TCRdb holds only the in-frame ones, with some missing. The sample lists some 310,000 clones, 88% occurring once. Germline V gene lookup returns CDR1 SNHLY and CDR2 FYNNEI. V lost 1 base to trimming and J lost 1 base; unmatched junction nucleotides: 2. The CDR3 runs 15 residues. Study outcomes and limitations: In vitro assays verified that a few CMV-associated chains recognized CMV antigens specifically. Most TCR sequences were rare, but some public TCRs occurred in many donors.

On this clone itself: As yet, its antigen is unknown.

This rearrangement joins TRBV2 to TRBJ2-3; 7 nucleotides align to TRBD2. Sequenced material: PBMCs. This clonotype was obtained from a man in his thirties or forties in good health and CMV-seronegative. The DNA for the CDR3 is TGTGCCAGCAGTGAAGGGCTAGCGGGCACAGATACGCAGTATTTT. It is translated as CASSEGLAGTDTQYF. Variable domain in full (rest from reference TRBV2 and TRBJ2-3): EPEVTQTPSHQVTQMGQEVILRCVPISNHLYFYWYRQILGQKVEFLVSFYNNEISEKSEIFDDQFSVERPDGSNFTLKIRSTKLEDSAMYFCASSEGLAGTDTQYFGPGTRLTVL.